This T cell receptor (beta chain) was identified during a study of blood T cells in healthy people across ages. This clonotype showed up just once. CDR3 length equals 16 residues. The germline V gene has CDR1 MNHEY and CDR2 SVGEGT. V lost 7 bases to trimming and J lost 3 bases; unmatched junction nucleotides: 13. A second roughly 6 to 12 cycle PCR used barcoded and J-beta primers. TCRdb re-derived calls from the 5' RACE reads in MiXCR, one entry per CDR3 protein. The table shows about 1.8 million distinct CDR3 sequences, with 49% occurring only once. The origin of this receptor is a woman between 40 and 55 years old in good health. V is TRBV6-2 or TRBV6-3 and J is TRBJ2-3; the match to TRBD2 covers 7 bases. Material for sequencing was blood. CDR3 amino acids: CASKIQSGVGTDTQYF. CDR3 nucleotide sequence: TGTGCCAGCAAGATACAAAGCGGGGTTGGGACAGATACGCAGTATTTT.